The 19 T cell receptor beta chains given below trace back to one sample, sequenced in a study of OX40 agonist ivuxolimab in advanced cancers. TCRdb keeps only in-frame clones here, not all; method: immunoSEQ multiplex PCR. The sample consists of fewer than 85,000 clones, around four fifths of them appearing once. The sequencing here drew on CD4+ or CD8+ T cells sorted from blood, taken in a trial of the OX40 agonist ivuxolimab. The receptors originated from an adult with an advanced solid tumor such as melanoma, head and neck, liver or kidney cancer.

CDR3 residues: CASSIAGAGENIQYF. CDR3 nucleotides: TGTGCCAGTAGTATAGCAGGGGCGGGGGAAAACATTCAGTACTTC. The chain has TRBV19 and TRBJ2-4; possible D gene TRBD2, 7 bases. The germline gives CDR1 LNHDA, CDR2 SQIVND (reference sequence). This CDR3 is 15 amino acids long. V lost 1 base to trimming and J lost 5 bases, with 12 bases between them. The full variable domain, rest sourced from reference TRBV19 and TRBJ2-4, is DGGITQSPKYLFRKEGQNVTLSCEQNLNHDAMYWYRQDPGQGLRLIYYSQIVNDFQKGDIAEGYSVSREKKESFPLTVTSAQKNPTAFYLCASSIAGAGENIQYFGAGTRLSVL.

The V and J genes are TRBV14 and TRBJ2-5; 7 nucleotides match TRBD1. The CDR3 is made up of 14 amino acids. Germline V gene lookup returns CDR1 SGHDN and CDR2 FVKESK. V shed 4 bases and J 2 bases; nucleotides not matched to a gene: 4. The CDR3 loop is CASSPRTGQETQYF. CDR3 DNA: TGTGCCAGCAGCCCCCGGACAGGACAAGAGACCCAGTACTTC. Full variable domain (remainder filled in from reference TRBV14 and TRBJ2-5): EAGVTQFPSHSVIEKGQTVTLRCDPISGHDNLYWYRRVMGKEIKFLLHFVKESKQDESGMPNNRFLAERTGGTYSTLKVQPAELEDSGVYFCASSPRTGQETQYFGPGTRLLVL.

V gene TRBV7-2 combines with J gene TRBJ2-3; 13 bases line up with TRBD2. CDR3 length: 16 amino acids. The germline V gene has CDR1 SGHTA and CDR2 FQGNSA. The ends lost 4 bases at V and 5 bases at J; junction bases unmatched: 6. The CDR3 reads CASSSTSGGAGDTQYF. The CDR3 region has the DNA TGTGCCAGCAGCTCAACTAGCGGGGGGGCCGGAGATACGCAGTATTTT.

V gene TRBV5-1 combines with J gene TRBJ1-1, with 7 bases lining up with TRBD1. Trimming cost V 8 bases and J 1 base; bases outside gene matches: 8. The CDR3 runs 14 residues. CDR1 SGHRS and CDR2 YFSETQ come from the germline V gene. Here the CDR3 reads CASRRGGRNTEAFF. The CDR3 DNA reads TGCGCCAGTAGACGAGGGGGCCGGAACACTGAAGCTTTCTTT.

The CDR3 DNA is TGCAGCGTTGCTCGGGACAGCGTCACTGAAGCTTTCTTT. Amino acid sequence: CSVARDSVTEAFF. The V call is TRBV29-1, the J call TRBJ1-1; TRBD1 agrees at 7 bases. This CDR3 comprises 13 residues. Germline assignment: CDR1 SQVTM and CDR2 ANQGSEA. V shed 4 bases and J 4 bases; nucleotides not matched to a gene: 6.

This CDR3 reads CASSSQGDDGEQYF. The CDR3 DNA sequence: TGCGCCAGCAGCTCTCAGGGGGATGACGGAGAGCAGTACTTC. This chain uses TRBV5-1 with TRBJ2-7, with 7 bases that match TRBD1. Germline V gives CDR1 SGHRS, CDR2 YFSETQ. The CDR3 is made up of 14 amino acids. V trimming: 3 bases; J trimming: 7 bases; junction bases outside the gene matches: 10.

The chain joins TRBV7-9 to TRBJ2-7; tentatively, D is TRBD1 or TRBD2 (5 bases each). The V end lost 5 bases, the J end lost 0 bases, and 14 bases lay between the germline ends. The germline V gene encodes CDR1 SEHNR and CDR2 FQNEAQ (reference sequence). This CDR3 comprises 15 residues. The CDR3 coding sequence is TGTGCCAGCAGCCGTTTAGGGGACGCCTCCTACGAGCAGTACTTC. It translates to CASSRLGDASYEQYF.

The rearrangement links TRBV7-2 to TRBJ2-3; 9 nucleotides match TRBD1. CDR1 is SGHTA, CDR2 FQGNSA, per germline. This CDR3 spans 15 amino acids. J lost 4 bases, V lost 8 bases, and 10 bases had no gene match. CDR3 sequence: CASSGQGGRADTQYF. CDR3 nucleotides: TGTGCCAGCTCGGGACAGGGTGGGAGAGCAGATACGCAGTATTTT.

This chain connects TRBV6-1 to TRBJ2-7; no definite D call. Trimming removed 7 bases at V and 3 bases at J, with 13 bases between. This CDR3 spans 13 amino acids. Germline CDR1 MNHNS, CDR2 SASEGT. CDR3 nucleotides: TGTGCCAGCACCCACGAAACTCTCTACGAGCAGTACTTC. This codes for CASTHETLYEQYF.

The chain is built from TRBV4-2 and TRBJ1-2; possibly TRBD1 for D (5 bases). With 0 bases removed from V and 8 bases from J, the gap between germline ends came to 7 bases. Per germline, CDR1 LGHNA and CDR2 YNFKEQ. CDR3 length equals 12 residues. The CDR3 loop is CASSQDKGGYTF. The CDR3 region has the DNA TGTGCCAGCAGCCAAGATAAGGGGGGCTACACCTTC.

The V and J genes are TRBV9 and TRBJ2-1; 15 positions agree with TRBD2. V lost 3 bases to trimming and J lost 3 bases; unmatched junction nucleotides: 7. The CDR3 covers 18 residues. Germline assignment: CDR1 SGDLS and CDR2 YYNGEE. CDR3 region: CASSGLPGLAGGYNEQFF. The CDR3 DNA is TGTGCCAGCAGCGGTCTACCGGGACTAGCGGGGGGCTACAATGAGCAGTTCTTC. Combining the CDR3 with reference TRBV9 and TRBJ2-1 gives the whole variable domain DSGVTQTPKHLITATGQRVTLRCSPRSGDLSVYWYQQSLDQGLQFLIQYYNGEERAKGNILERFSAQQFPDLHSELNLSSLELGDSALYFCASSGLPGLAGGYNEQFFGPGTRLTVL.

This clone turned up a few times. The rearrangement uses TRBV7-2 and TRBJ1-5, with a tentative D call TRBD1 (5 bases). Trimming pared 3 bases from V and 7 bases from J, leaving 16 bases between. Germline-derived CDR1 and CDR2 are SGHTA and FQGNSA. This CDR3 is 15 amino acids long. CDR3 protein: CASSFIRGEGQPQHF. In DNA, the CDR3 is TGTGCCAGCAGCTTTATTCGGGGGGAGGGGCAGCCCCAGCATTTT.

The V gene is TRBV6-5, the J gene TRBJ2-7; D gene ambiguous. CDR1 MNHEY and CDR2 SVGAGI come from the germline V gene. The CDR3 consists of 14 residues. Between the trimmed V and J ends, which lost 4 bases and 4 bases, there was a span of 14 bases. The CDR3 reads CASSSGPSRYEQYF. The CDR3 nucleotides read TGTGCCAGCAGTTCCGGGCCCTCTCGGTACGAGCAGTACTTC.

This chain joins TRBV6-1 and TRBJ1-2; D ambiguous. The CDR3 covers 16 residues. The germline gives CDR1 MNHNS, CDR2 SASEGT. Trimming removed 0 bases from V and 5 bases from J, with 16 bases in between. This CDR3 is CASSEAAPGLFYGYTF. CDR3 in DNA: TGTGCCAGCAGTGAAGCGGCCCCGGGCCTTTTTTATGGCTACACCTTC.

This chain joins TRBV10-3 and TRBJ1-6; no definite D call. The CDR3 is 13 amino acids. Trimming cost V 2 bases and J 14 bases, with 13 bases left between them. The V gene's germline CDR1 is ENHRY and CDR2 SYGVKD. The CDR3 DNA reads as TGTGCCATCAGTGAGACAGCCCTTATGGCCCTCCACTTT. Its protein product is CAISETALMALHF.

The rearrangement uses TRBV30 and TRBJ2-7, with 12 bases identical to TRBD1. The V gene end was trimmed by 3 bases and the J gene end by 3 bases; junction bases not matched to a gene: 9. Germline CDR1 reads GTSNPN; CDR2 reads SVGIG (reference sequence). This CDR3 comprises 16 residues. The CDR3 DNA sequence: TGTGCCTGGAGGCCTCCGGGACAGGGGGCCATCTACGAGCAGTACTTC. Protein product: CAWRPPGQGAIYEQYF.

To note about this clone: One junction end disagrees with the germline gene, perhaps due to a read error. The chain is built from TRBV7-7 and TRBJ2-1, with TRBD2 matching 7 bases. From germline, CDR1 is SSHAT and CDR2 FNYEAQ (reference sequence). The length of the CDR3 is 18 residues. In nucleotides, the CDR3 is TGTGCTAGCAGCCTACTCGCGGGGGAGCCGAGCTCCTACAATGAGCAGTTCTTC. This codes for CASSLLAGEPSSYNEQFF.

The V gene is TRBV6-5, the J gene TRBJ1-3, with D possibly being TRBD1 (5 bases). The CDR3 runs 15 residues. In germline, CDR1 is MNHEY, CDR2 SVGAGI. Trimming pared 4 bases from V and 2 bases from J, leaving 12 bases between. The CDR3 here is CASSSQGVAGNTIYF. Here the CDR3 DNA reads TGTGCCAGCAGTTCGCAGGGAGTCGCTGGAAACACCATATATTTT.

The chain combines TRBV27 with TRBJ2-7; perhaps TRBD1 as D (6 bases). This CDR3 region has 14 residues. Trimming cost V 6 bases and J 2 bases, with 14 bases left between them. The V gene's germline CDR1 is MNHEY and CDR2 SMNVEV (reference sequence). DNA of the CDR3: TGTGCCAGCAGCCCCCCAGGGGTGACCTACGAGCAGTACTTC. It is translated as CASSPPGVTYEQYF.